The next 19 T cell receptor beta chains were all read from a single sample in a study of T cells in Graves' hyperthyroidism and ophthalmopathy. There were TCR beta CDR3 regions amplified from RNA transcripts. Researchers ran a first-round RT-PCR on the TCR CDR3 using the HTBI primer set. TCRdb recomputed calls from the multiplex PCR reads with MiXCR, one row per CDR3 protein. The table has 450,000 to 600,000 distinct CDR3 sequences, just under 20% seen once; the top ten hold roughly 47%. Sequencing used blood. These receptors originate from a man aged 40-49 years with Graves' ophthalmopathy.

V is TRBV29-1 and J is TRBJ1-5; tentatively, D is TRBD1 (5 bases). The V gene lost 4 bases and the J gene lost 4 bases, with 8 bases spanning the gap. Germline V CDR1 and CDR2: SQVTM, ANQGSEA. This CDR3 has 12 residues. CDR3 sequence (DNA): TGCAGCGTTGCAAACAGGAATCAGCCCCAGCATTTT. It translates to CSVANRNQPQHF.

The rearrangement uses TRBV28 and TRBJ2-7, with TRBD1 matching over 11 bases. Germline values: CDR1 MDHEN, CDR2 SYDVKM. The CDR3 consists of 15 residues. Trimming removed 6 bases from V and 3 bases from J; junction bases left unmatched: 7. The CDR3 sequence is CASSSADRGHYEQYF. Here the CDR3 DNA reads TGTGCCAGCAGCTCCGCGGACAGGGGGCACTACGAGCAGTACTTC.

V gene TRBV27 combines with J gene TRBJ2-7; perhaps TRBD1 as D (6 bases). The length of the CDR3 is 14 residues. Germline loops: CDR1 MNHEY, CDR2 SMNVEV (reference sequence). V lost 6 bases to trimming and J lost 2 bases, with 14 bases between them. The CDR3 protein is CASRGDKNPYEQYF. Written as DNA, the CDR3 is TGTGCCAGCAGGGGGGACAAAAACCCCTACGAGCAGTACTTC.

The CDR3, as DNA: TGTGCCAGCAGCCAAGTTATGGGTAGCGGGGGGGCCTATGGAAATGAGCAGTTCTTC. The encoded protein is CASSQVMGSGGAYGNEQFF. The rearrangement uses TRBV14 and TRBJ2-1; 11 positions match TRBD2. Germline assignment: CDR1 SGHDN and CDR2 FVKESK. Unmatched junction bases numbered 15, after V lost 1 base and J lost 7 bases. The CDR3 consists of 19 residues.

The genes are TRBV29-1 and TRBJ2-7; TRBD1 matches at 7 bases. V lost 0 bases and J lost 2; bases outside the gene matches: 7. The length of the CDR3 is 15 residues. Germline assignment: CDR1 SQVTM and CDR2 ANQGSEA. The CDR3 sequence: CSVEEWDSATYEQYF. The CDR3, as DNA: TGCAGCGTTGAAGAGTGGGACAGTGCTACCTACGAGCAGTACTTC.

This clonotype was seen ten or more times. The genes are TRBV28 and TRBJ1-4, with unresolved D. V dropped 7 bases and J dropped 0 bases, with 15 bases sitting between them. CDR3 size: 16 residues. Germline CDR1 reads MDHEN; CDR2 reads SYDVKM. CDR3 sequence: CASIKARWATNEKLFF. The CDR3 DNA is TGTGCCAGCATCAAGGCGAGGTGGGCAACTAATGAAAAACTGTTTTTT.

The chain is built from TRBV20-1 and TRBJ2-4; TRBD2 is a possible D gene (6 bases). This CDR3 region has 14 residues. In germline, CDR1 is DFQATT, CDR2 SNEGSKA (reference sequence). The V and J ends lost 3 bases and 1 base respectively, with 10 bases between them. CDR3 DNA: TGCAGTGCTAGCGGCGGGGCGGCCAAAAACATTCAGTACTTC. This codes for CSASGGAAKNIQYF.

This clonotype was counted at least ten times. The rearrangement links TRBV12-3 or TRBV12-4 to TRBJ2-3; the match to TRBD2 covers 8 bases. The J segment lost 2 bases and the V segment lost 3 bases, leaving 7 bases of the junction unmatched. The CDR3 sequence is 16 residues long. Here the CDR3 reads CASSFGAGGTTDTQYF. CDR3 DNA: TGTGCCAGCAGTTTCGGGGCGGGGGGCACCACAGATACGCAGTATTTT.

This clonotype showed up many times. The gene calls are TRBV20-1 and TRBJ2-7; TRBD2 matches at 8 bases. Germline trimming cut 6 bases from V and 7 bases from J; bases unmatched to any gene: 17. Looked up from germline, CDR1 is DFQATT and CDR2 is SNEGSKA (reference sequence). The CDR3 sequence is 15 residues long. The CDR3 loop is CSAKGQAGGLREQYF. DNA for the CDR3: TGCAGTGCCAAGGGGCAGGCGGGGGGTCTTAGGGAGCAGTACTTC.

This clonotype came up many times. The chain uses TRBV3-1 and TRBJ1-1; TRBD1 is a possible D gene (5 bases). There are 14 residues in the CDR3. CDR1 and CDR2 (germline): LGHDT, YNNKEL (reference sequence). V was trimmed by 6 bases and J by 11 bases, leaving 22 bases between them. The CDR3 DNA sequence: TGTGCCAGCAGTCGAGCCGGTAGGGGAGTGAGGGCTTTCTTT. Translated, it gives CASSRAGRGVRAFF.

This clonotype has ten or more counts. The rearrangement joins TRBV30 to TRBJ2-6; 7 bases fit TRBD2. With 3 bases clipped from V and 4 bases from J, the junction kept 3 bases outside the gene matches. CDR1 and CDR2 (germline): GTSNPN, SVGIG (reference sequence). The CDR3 is 14 amino acids. In DNA form, the CDR3 reads TGTGCCTGGAGGCCCGGGGGGGGGGCCAACGTCCTGACTTTC. Residues: CAWRPGGGANVLTF.

This clonotype showed up just a few times. This chain uses TRBV20-1 with TRBJ2-3; D is unclear. The CDR3 is made up of 15 amino acids. V shed 3 bases and J shed 4 bases, with 17 bases lying between them. Germline CDR1 is DFQATT and CDR2 is SNEGSKA (reference sequence). The CDR3 sequence is CSARRTSDIADTQYF. The CDR3 nucleotides read TGCAGTGCTAGGCGGACCTCTGATATCGCAGATACGCAGTATTTT.

The chain employs TRBV20-1 and TRBJ2-7; 8 nucleotides align to TRBD2. Germline CDR1 is DFQATT and CDR2 is SNEGSKA (reference sequence). Losses at the gene ends were 3 bases for V and 9 bases for J; bases not matched to a gene: 16. The CDR3 totals 15 residues. The CDR3 DNA reads TGCAGTGCTAGTGAAGATAGCGGGGTCTATAACGGGCAGTACTTC. Translating gives CSASEDSGVYNGQYF.

This sequence joins TRBV27 and TRBJ1-2, with D possibly matching TRBD1 (5 bases). The V end was cut by 4 bases, the J end by 8 bases, with 17 bases between. The germline V gene has CDR1 MNHEY and CDR2 SMNVEV (reference sequence). The CDR3 totals 14 residues. CDR3 region: CASSSVSRAGGYTF. The CDR3 DNA is TGTGCCAGCAGTTCCGTCAGCAGGGCCGGCGGCTACACCTTC.

There are many counts of this clonotype. V is TRBV5-1 and J is TRBJ1-1, with D possibly matching TRBD1 (5 bases). This CDR3 region has 16 residues. Per the germline V gene, CDR1 is SGHRS and CDR2 is YFSETQ. With 0 bases removed from V and 3 bases from J, the gap between germline ends came to 15 bases. The CDR3 DNA follows: TGCGCCAGCAGCTTGGGTTCCTTCTTGGGGGACACTGAAGCTTTCTTT. Amino acid sequence: CASSLGSFLGDTEAFF. Full variable domain (missing parts from reference TRBV5-1 and TRBJ1-1): KAGVTQTPRYLIKTRGQQVTLSCSPISGHRSVSWYQQTPGQGLQFLFEYFSETQRNKGNFPGRFSGRQFSNSRSEMNVSTLELGDSALYLCASSLGSFLGDTEAFFGQGTRLTVV.

This clonotype has a count of ten or more. The V gene is TRBV12-3 or TRBV12-4, the J gene TRBJ1-1; perhaps TRBD1 as D (5 bases). The CDR3 is made up of 14 amino acids. V was trimmed by 8 bases and J by 0 bases, leaving 13 bases between them. CDR3 nucleotide sequence: TGTGCCAGCGGGGGTCACAGCATGAACACTGAAGCTTTCTTT. Residues: CASGGHSMNTEAFF.

This clonotype occurred many times. The rearrangement links TRBV5-5 to TRBJ2-3, with 10 bases matching TRBD2. V shed 0 bases and J 4 bases; nucleotides not matched to a gene: 2. The CDR3 contains 15 residues. Looked up from germline, CDR1 is SGHKS and CDR2 is YYEKEE (reference sequence). The CDR3 DNA reads as TGTGCCAGCAGCTTGGCTAGCGGGAGCGCAGATACGCAGTATTTT. Protein: CASSLASGSADTQYF.

This rearrangement joins TRBV27 to TRBJ2-1; 7 bases fit TRBD1. The CDR3 consists of 15 residues. In germline, CDR1 is MNHEY, CDR2 SMNVEV (reference sequence). V shed 8 bases and J 8 bases; nucleotides not matched to a gene: 15. CDR3 sequence: CASGDDREVIDEQFF. The CDR3 DNA is TGTGCCAGCGGAGATGACAGGGAAGTTATCGATGAGCAGTTCTTC.

The table lists this clonotype with a few counts. The J gene is TRBJ2-7, the V gene TRBV3-1; D not resolved. Germline CDR1 is LGHDT and CDR2 is YNNKEL (reference sequence). This CDR3 is 12 amino acids long. V was cut by 0 bases and J by 5 bases, with 5 bases left in between. The chain's CDR3 is CASSQDWNEQYF. In DNA, the CDR3 is TGTGCCAGCAGCCAAGATTGGAACGAGCAGTACTTC.